The source of this T cell receptor beta chain is a study of blood T cells in healthy people across ages. Overall study results and limits: Possibly, changes in expanded clonotypes were confounded because donor CMV status was unknown.

This clonotype has a handful of counts. The antigen is not known. This CDR3 is 14 amino acids long. CDR1 is SGHKS, CDR2 YYEKEE, per germline (reference sequence). V gave up 0 bases and J gave up 8 bases, with 11 bases separating them. PCR was performed a second time for about 7 to 11 cycles using a sample-barcoded 5' primer and a J-beta primer mix. A template-switch adaptor with 12 random nucleotides tagged each cDNA molecule. MiXCR was run by TCRdb on the 5' RACE reads, yielding one entry per CDR3 protein. The table records approximately 800,000 distinct CDR3 sequences, roughly 26% of them present only once. The same data also contributed to another study, on T cells of mothers and their children. Turning to that study: Whatever RNA was extracted went entirely into cDNA synthesis, at about 1.5 ug per 15 ul.

The rearrangement joins TRBV5-5 to TRBJ1-4; D might be TRBD1 (5 bases). The sequence came from a boy under 18 in good health. Sequenced material: blood. This CDR3 reads CASSLVTGTEKLFF. CDR3 DNA sequence: TGTGCCAGCAGCTTGGTTACAGGAACCGAAAAACTGTTTTTT.